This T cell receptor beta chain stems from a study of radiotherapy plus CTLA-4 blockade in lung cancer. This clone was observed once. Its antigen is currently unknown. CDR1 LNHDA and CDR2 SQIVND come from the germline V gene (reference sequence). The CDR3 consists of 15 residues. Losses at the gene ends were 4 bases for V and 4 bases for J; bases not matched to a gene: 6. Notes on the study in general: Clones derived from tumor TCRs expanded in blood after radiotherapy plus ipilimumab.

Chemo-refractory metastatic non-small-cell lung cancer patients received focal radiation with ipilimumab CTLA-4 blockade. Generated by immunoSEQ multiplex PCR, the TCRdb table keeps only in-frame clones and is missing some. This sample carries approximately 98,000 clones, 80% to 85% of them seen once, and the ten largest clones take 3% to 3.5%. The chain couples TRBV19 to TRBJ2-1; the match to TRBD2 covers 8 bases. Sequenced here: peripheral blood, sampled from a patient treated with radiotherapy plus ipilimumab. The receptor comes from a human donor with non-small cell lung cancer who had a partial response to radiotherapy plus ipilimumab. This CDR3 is CASSSGRRVYNEQFF. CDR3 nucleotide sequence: TGTGCCAGTAGTAGCGGGAGGCGGGTTTACAATGAGCAGTTCTTC.